Each of the 4 T cell receptor beta chains below was sequenced from the same sample in a study of CD8+ T cells in alopecia areata. RNA extraction was followed by reverse transcription into cDNA, which acted as the sequencing template. Using immunoSEQ multiplex PCR, the repertoire was profiled, and TCRdb retains in-frame clones only, with some absent. The data hold 60,000 to 70,000 clones, with about half observed a single time. The sequenced sample was CD8+ T cells sorted from blood, obtained at week 0. The receptors were sampled from a human donor with alopecia areata.

V gene TRBV7-9 combines with J gene TRBJ2-7, with D unresolved. V was shortened by 4 bases and J by 3 bases, with 7 bases between the two germline ends. CDR3 length: 12 residues. Looked up from germline, CDR1 is SEHNR and CDR2 is FQNEAQ (reference sequence). The CDR3 is CASSSNYYEQYF. CDR3 in DNA: TGTGCCAGCAGCTCGAACTACTACGAGCAGTACTTC.

This clone was seen a handful of times. The V and J genes are TRBV29-1 and TRBJ1-2; D remains ambiguous. Per germline, CDR1 SQVTM and CDR2 ANQGSEA. This CDR3 has 12 residues. The germline V and J ends were trimmed by 4 bases and 6 bases, with 12 bases remaining between them. The CDR3 here is CSVVGGLNGYTF. The DNA for the CDR3 is TGCAGCGTTGTCGGAGGATTAAATGGCTACACCTTC. Combining the CDR3 with reference TRBV29-1 and TRBJ1-2 gives the whole variable domain SAVISQKPSRDICQRGTSLTIQCQVDSQVTMMFWYRQQPGQSLTLIATANQGSEATYESGFVIDKFPISRPNLTFSTLTVSNMSPEDSSIYLCSVVGGLNGYTFGSGTRLTVV.

Turning to this clone: The sample holds other DNA sequences that translate to the same CDR3. The chain has TRBV27 and TRBJ2-1; perhaps TRBD2 as D (6 bases). This CDR3 is built from 13 residues. Trimming left V 4 bases short and J 4 bases short, with 8 bases between. Germline V gene data show CDR1 as MNHEY and CDR2 as SMNVEV (reference sequence). CDR3 sequence: CASSYGSYNEQFF. CDR3 in DNA: TGTGCCAGCAGTTACGGGAGTTACAATGAGCAGTTCTTC.

The V and J genes are TRBV9 and TRBJ2-1; D remains ambiguous. CDR1 is SGDLS and CDR2 is YYNGEE in the germline V gene. The CDR3 is made up of 11 amino acids. Trimming shortened V by 4 bases and J by 10 bases, and 9 bases separated the two germline ends. This CDR3 is CASSTIGEQFF. The CDR3 DNA reads TGTGCCAGCAGCACCATAGGGGAGCAGTTCTTC.